Following are 27 T cell receptor beta chains from one sample sequenced in a study of shared clonotypes between healthy human individuals. Repertoires were generated with immunoSEQ multiplex PCR, while TCRdb's copy carries only in-frame clones and drops some. Here the sample spans 2 million to 2.5 million clones, approximately 93% being singletons. The sample taken for sequencing was naive CD4+ T cells from PBMCs. Regarding subset: CD45RA+ positively selected. These receptors came from a man between 18 and 35 years old in good health. Some clones in this sample may be carry-over from other donors' samples.

This chain uses TRBV5-1 with TRBJ2-3; D remains unclear. Per germline, CDR1 SGHRS and CDR2 YFSETQ. The CDR3 length is 17 residues. The germline V and J ends were trimmed by 5 bases and 4 bases, with 23 bases remaining between them. This CDR3 is CASRGSRWMQAADTQYF. CDR3 DNA sequence: TGCGCCAGCAGGGGTTCTAGATGGATGCAGGCTGCAGATACGCAGTATTTT.

This clone has just one count. The genes are TRBV2 and TRBJ2-7; 12 bases are a match to TRBD1. The germline gives CDR1 SNHLY, CDR2 FYNNEI. The junction had 5 bases not matched to a gene; V was cut back by 6 bases and J by 5 bases. The CDR3 runs to 14 residues. DNA of the CDR3: TGTGCCAGCAGAGGGGGACAGGGGGCCCACGAGCAGTACTTC. Translation: CASRGGQGAHEQYF.

The genes are TRBV27 and TRBJ2-6; no clear D. Germline lookup yields CDR1 MNHEY and CDR2 SMNVEV (reference sequence). V was pared by 1 base and J by 0 bases, with 13 bases between. CDR3 length: 18 residues. The CDR3 spells CASSLYPRTVSGANVLTF. The CDR3 DNA reads as TGTGCCAGCAGTTTATACCCCCGGACCGTCTCTGGGGCCAACGTCCTGACTTTC.

There are a few counts of this clone. This chain uses TRBV2 with TRBJ1-5, with D possibly matching TRBD1 (6 bases). This CDR3 is built from 16 residues. Trimming pared 6 bases from V and 0 bases from J, leaving 15 bases between. Germline CDR1 SNHLY, CDR2 FYNNEI. The CDR3 reads CASREPGDYSNQPQHF. For the CDR3, the DNA is TGTGCCAGCAGAGAACCAGGGGATTATAGCAATCAGCCCCAGCATTTT.

V gene TRBV28 combines with J gene TRBJ2-2; D unresolved. The germline gives CDR1 MDHEN, CDR2 SYDVKM. Between the trimmed V and J ends, which lost 1 base and 5 bases, there was a span of 5 bases. CDR3 length: 13 residues. The CDR3 reads CASSLSTTGELFF. DNA for the CDR3: TGTGCCAGCAGTTTATCTACTACCGGGGAGCTGTTTTTT.

This chain links TRBV14 with TRBJ2-3; D uncertain. CDR1 and CDR2 (germline): SGHDN, FVKESK. The V end was cut by 4 bases, the J end by 5 bases, with 4 bases between. The CDR3 consists of 11 residues. The CDR3 DNA sequence: TGTGCCAGCAGCCCGCTAGATACGCAGTATTTT. It is translated as CASSPLDTQYF.

The V call is TRBV28, the J call TRBJ2-3; D call uncertain. Trimming stripped 2 bases from V and 2 bases from J, with 8 bases between. The CDR3 consists of 14 residues. CDR1 MDHEN and CDR2 SYDVKM come from the germline V gene. DNA for the CDR3: TGTGCCAGCAGTTTAGACCTTTCCACAGATACGCAGTATTTT. It is translated as CASSLDLSTDTQYF.

The gene calls are TRBV7-6 and TRBJ2-7; maybe TRBD1 (5 bases). The CDR3 has 16 amino acids. Germline V gene sequence: CDR1 SGHVS, CDR2 FNYEAQ. The V end was cut by 1 base, the J end by 4 bases, with 17 bases between. In DNA form, the CDR3 reads TGTGCCAGCAGCTTAGAAGACGGTCAGGGTAGGTACGAGCAGTACTTC. This translates into CASSLEDGQGRYEQYF.

The rearrangement uses TRBV7-9 and TRBJ1-3; no reliable D call. The V end lost 5 bases, the J end lost 4 bases, and 15 bases lay between the germline ends. The CDR3 is 15 residues long. Germline V CDR1 and CDR2: SEHNR, FQNEAQ (reference sequence). The CDR3 sequence is CASSSSNMGGNTIYF. CDR3 sequence (DNA): TGTGCCAGCAGCAGTTCTAATATGGGAGGAAACACCATATATTTT.

The rearrangement links TRBV9 to TRBJ2-4; 11 positions agree with TRBD2. Germline V gives CDR1 SGDLS, CDR2 YYNGEE. J was trimmed by 6 bases and V by 0 bases; bases with no gene match: 14. The CDR3 is 19 amino acids. The CDR3 reads CASSVEGTSGPSYGNIQYF. CDR3 sequence (DNA): TGTGCCAGCAGCGTAGAAGGGACTAGCGGTCCGTCGTACGGAAACATTCAGTACTTC.

This clone has just one count. The genes are TRBV7-2 and TRBJ1-4; a possible D gene is TRBD1 (6 bases). This CDR3 region has 15 residues. V lost 1 base and J 4 bases, leaving 10 bases between the germline ends. The germline CDR1 and CDR2 sequences are SGHTA and FQGNSA. CDR3 nucleotide sequence: TGTGCCAGCAGCTTAGAAGGGGGGAGTAATGAAAAACTGTTTTTT. It yields the protein CASSLEGGSNEKLFF.

The rearrangement uses TRBV5-1 and TRBJ2-5, with 11 bases fitting TRBD2. Germline V gene sequence: CDR1 SGHRS, CDR2 YFSETQ. The J segment lost 2 bases and the V segment lost 0 bases, leaving 6 bases of the junction unmatched. This CDR3 region has 17 residues. The CDR3 DNA sequence: TGCGCCAGCAGCTTGGCTTTGGGACTAGCGGCGCAAGAGACCCAGTACTTC. This encodes CASSLALGLAAQETQYF. Drawing the rest from reference TRBV5-1 and TRBJ2-5, the complete variable domain is KAGVTQTPRYLIKTRGQQVTLSCSPISGHRSVSWYQQTPGQGLQFLFEYFSETQRNKGNFPGRFSGRQFSNSRSEMNVSTLELGDSALYLCASSLALGLAAQETQYFGPGTRLLVL.

V is TRBV19 and J is TRBJ1-1; 7 bases match TRBD1. Germline CDR1 is LNHDA and CDR2 is SQIVND (reference sequence). After removal of 5 bases from V and 4 bases from J, the junction contained 7 bases not matched to a gene. This CDR3 has 14 residues. The CDR3 bases are TGTGCCAGTAGTCTCCACGGACAGGCCACTGAAGCTTTCTTT. This translates into CASSLHGQATEAFF.

This clone was seen once. The chain joins TRBV7-2 to TRBJ2-7; the D call may be TRBD1 or TRBD2 (5 bases each). The CDR3 has 16 amino acids. Germline V gives CDR1 SGHTA, CDR2 FQGNSA. The germline V and J ends were trimmed by 0 bases and 6 bases, with 18 bases remaining between them. The DNA for the CDR3 is TGTGCCAGCAGCTTAGCTGGACGGGACCGTAAGCGCGAGCAGTACTTC. Amino acid sequence: CASSLAGRDRKREQYF.

The chain links TRBV20-1 to TRBJ2-7, with TRBD1 matching 10 bases. Germline V gene sequence: CDR1 DFQATT, CDR2 SNEGSKA (reference sequence). This CDR3 contains 11 residues. Trimming removed 7 bases from V and 6 bases from J; junction bases left unmatched: 3. The CDR3 sequence is CSVDRGPEQYF. CDR3 nucleotides: TGCAGTGTAGACAGGGGGCCCGAGCAGTACTTC.

V is TRBV5-6 and J is TRBJ1-1, with D maybe TRBD1 (5 bases). This CDR3 region has 15 residues. The ends were cut back, 0 bases at V and 1 base at J, with 10 bases in the middle. Germline V CDR1 and CDR2: SGHDT, YYEEEE. The CDR3 region has the DNA TGTGCCAGCAGCTTGGATCGTGGGGCGAACACTGAAGCTTTCTTT. Its translation: CASSLDRGANTEAFF.

This sequence joins TRBV5-1 and TRBJ2-2; 10 bases are shared with TRBD1. This CDR3 is 18 amino acids long. Germline loops: CDR1 SGHRS, CDR2 YFSETQ. Trimming cost V 2 bases and J 4 bases; bases outside gene matches: 11. CDR3 region: CASSFGTGVSISTGELFF. DNA for the CDR3: TGCGCCAGCAGCTTCGGGACAGGGGTTTCAATAAGCACCGGGGAGCTGTTTTTT.

The V and J genes are TRBV6-4 and TRBJ2-7, with D uncertain. The germline V gene has CDR1 MRHNA and CDR2 SNTAGT. With 6 bases removed from V and 0 bases from J, the gap between germline ends came to 15 bases. The CDR3 spans 15 residues. CDR3 loop: CASRVWAGSSYEQYF. The CDR3 DNA reads TGTGCCAGCAGGGTTTGGGCAGGCTCCTCCTACGAGCAGTACTTC.

The V call is TRBV27, the J call TRBJ2-4, with 7 positions matching TRBD2. The CDR3 is 15 amino acids. Germline V lookup: CDR1 MNHEY, CDR2 SMNVEV (reference sequence). J lost 9 bases, V lost 4 bases, and 12 bases had no gene match. CDR3 protein: CASSSQTSSFFIQYF. The CDR3 bases are TGTGCCAGCAGTTCTCAGACTAGCAGTTTCTTCATTCAGTACTTC.

The V call is TRBV30, the J call TRBJ2-7; D gene unclear. Germline lookup yields CDR1 GTSNPN and CDR2 SVGIG (reference sequence). The CDR3 loop spans 14 amino acids. V lost 4 bases and J lost 0, with 13 bases in between. This chain's CDR3 is CAWNKLAASYEQYF. For the CDR3, the DNA is TGTGCCTGGAATAAACTCGCAGCCTCCTACGAGCAGTACTTC.

This chain joins TRBV18 and TRBJ1-1; D not resolved. The CDR3 runs 14 residues. Trimming took off 1 base at V and 6 bases at J, with 12 bases between the two ends. Looked up from germline, CDR1 is KGHSH and CDR2 is LQKENI. The CDR3 protein is CASSPLQVAAEAFF. The CDR3 DNA sequence: TGTGCCAGCTCACCACTTCAGGTAGCCGCTGAAGCTTTCTTT.

This clone came up once. This chain joins TRBV4-2 and TRBJ2-3; D unresolved. Per the germline V gene, CDR1 is LGHNA and CDR2 is YNFKEQ. The ends were cut back, 0 bases at V and 0 bases at J, with 10 bases in the middle. The CDR3 contains 16 residues. The CDR3 loop is CASSQEPAASTDTQYF. CDR3 sequence (DNA): TGTGCCAGCAGCCAAGAGCCGGCAGCCAGCACAGATACGCAGTATTTT.

A note on this clone: Other DNA sequences in this specimen translate into the identical CDR3. The chain joins TRBV18 to TRBJ1-4, with unresolved D. The CDR3 is 14 residues long. In germline, CDR1 is KGHSH, CDR2 LQKENI. V lost 2 bases to trimming and J lost 3 bases, with 7 bases between them. DNA of the CDR3: TGTGCCAGCTCACCAACTGGAGCTAATGAAAAACTGTTTTTT. Translated, it gives CASSPTGANEKLFF.

Notes on this clone: The same CDR3 also results from other DNA sequences found in this sample. The chain joins TRBV18 to TRBJ1-1; D gene ambiguous. CDR3 size: 13 residues. Germline CDR1 and CDR2: KGHSH and LQKENI. V lost 3 bases, J lost 4 bases, and 9 bases lay in between. The chain's CDR3 is CASSPVRGTEAFF. CDR3 coding DNA: TGTGCCAGCTCACCTGTACGGGGCACTGAAGCTTTCTTT.

The chain links TRBV27 to TRBJ1-5, with TRBD1 matching over 9 bases. The germline gives CDR1 MNHEY, CDR2 SMNVEV (reference sequence). J gave up 3 bases and V 8 bases, and 5 bases lay outside the gene matches. This CDR3 contains 14 residues. The CDR3 nucleotides are TGTGCCAGCGGGACAGGGCATCCCAATCAGCCCCAGCATTTT. Translation gives CASGTGHPNQPQHF.

The chain has TRBV28 and TRBJ2-1; TRBD2 matches 10 bases. The V and J ends lost 1 base and 0 bases, in that order; junction bases with no gene match: 3. This CDR3 has 17 residues. The germline V gene encodes CDR1 MDHEN and CDR2 SYDVKM. CDR3 amino acids: CASSLLASGGSYNEQFF. Written as DNA, the CDR3 is TGTGCCAGCAGTTTATTAGCTAGCGGGGGCTCCTACAATGAGCAGTTCTTC.

This chain's CDR3 is CSTLAGTGNTIYF. The CDR3 DNA reads TGCAGCACGTTGGCAGGGACTGGAAACACCATATATTTT. The rearrangement uses TRBV29-1 and TRBJ1-3, with D tentatively TRBD1 (5 bases). Germline V lookup: CDR1 SQVTM, CDR2 ANQGSEA. The CDR3 has 13 residues. Trimming removed 8 bases at V and 2 bases at J, with 13 bases between.